The following is a T cell receptor beta chain sequence with its context. This clonotype appeared many times. Its specific antigen is unknown. Base qualities are not recorded, but no much larger clone differs from it by a single base. The sample originates from a study of blood T cells in healthy people across ages (dated by TCRdb to 2013 to 2016). Describing the broader study: In model experiments, roughly one uniquely barcoded TCR beta cDNA molecule per two T cells was captured by template switching. Age-related changes in TCR beta repertoire diversity were measured in the study by deep sequencing normalized with unique cDNA molecular identifiers. Four age groups were formed from the donors: young (average approximately 17 years), middle-aged (approximately 42), aged (roughly 56) and long-lived (about 80). To avoid experimental bias, donors of different ages were distributed randomly across sequencing lanes. For two donors (one aged 18 to 29 and one aged 80 or older), the study analyzed two additional independent replicas of 1 million unique cDNA reads from the same blood draw. Study-wide conclusions, independent of this receptor: A strong correlation was found between observed TCR beta diversity and the percentage of naive T cells measured by flow cytometry. Total diversity estimates from one million sequenced T cells were considered lower bounds and underestimates. Conclusive comparison of naive and antigen-experienced compartments was prevented by the profiling of bulk unsorted PBMCs. Because donor CMV infection status was unknown, age-related changes in expanded clonotypes were potentially confounded. The long-lived group showed more naive CD4+ T cells, fewer expanded clones and increased TCR diversity than the aged group, suggesting age selection. Observed TCR beta diversity per million T cells fell roughly linearly with age, and a significant reduction was already apparent by age around 40.

Receptor amplification or capture employed 5' RACE. Sequencing used an Illumina HiSeq 2500. A second PCR of 7 to 11 cycles was run with a J-beta primer mix and a sample-barcoded 5' primer. Each TCR beta cDNA molecule received a unique molecular identifier from a template-switch 5' adaptor carrying 12 random nucleotides. Each sample yielded at least 2.5 million CDR3-containing paired-end reads. The Mint cDNA synthesis kit, primed by a TRBC-specific oligonucleotide, was used to synthesize first-strand cDNA from all RNA. After uracil-DNA glycosylase treatment, a first 18-cycle PCR used universal primers M1SS and BC2_uni_R on all cDNA. The original pipeline was this. Normalization of each sample was performed by random selection of 1 million high-quality reads, each carrying a distinct molecular identifier. Reads sharing molecular identifiers were discarded rather than binned into consensus sequences. MiTCR, set to a Q25 quality threshold and the strictest error-elimination algorithm, was used for CDR3 identification, clonotype clustering and error correction. Lower-bound total TCR beta diversity was estimated with a nonparametric unseen species model using Euler transformation. TCRdb reprocessed the public reads (quality trimming at Q25 with fastp, clone calling with MiXCR) and kept in-frame beta chains. Rows with a matching CDR3 protein are joined into one entry that keeps the most common DNA and genes. For this entry, the V and J calls and clone size follow TCRdb and not the study's own pipeline. This sample lists hundreds of thousands of distinct CDR3 sequences; roughly 26% were detected once. The ten most abundant clones make up 15% to 20% of the sample.

The donors were roughly 38 Caucasian individuals from Russia, aged roughly 6 to 95 years, who were systemically healthy. Around 10 milliliters of peripheral blood were collected from each donor into EDTA-treated Vacutainer tubes. Ficoll-Paque density-gradient centrifugation was used to isolate PBMCs, with at least 6.5 million obtained per sample. Total RNA was extracted from PBMCs with Trizol reagent, with at least 6 micrograms obtained per sample. For every donor, flow cytometry on a PBMC aliquot measured the percentage of naive CD45RAhigh/CD27high T cells. Via the germline V gene (reference sequence), CDR1 is MNHNY and CDR2 SVGAGI. The CDR3 goes from the cysteine to the phenylalanine over 17 residues. Just CDR3 DNA is preserved here, 51 bases in frame from base 1. V is shortened by 5 bases, J by 0 bases, and the region joining them spans 14 bases.

The sample taken for sequencing was blood. This TCR came from an elderly woman in good health. Rearrangement joined TRBV6-6 to TRBJ1-6; the D gene is not confidently resolved. The CDR3 corresponds to CASSTSQAFSYNSPLHF. The sequence in DNA is TGTGCCAGCAGTACCAGTCAGGCTTTCTCCTATAATTCACCCCTCCACTTT.